This record concerns one TCR beta chain sequence. The data belong to a study of blood T cell repertoires in COVID-19. Overall study context: Samples came from the United States, Italy and Spain, spanning acute and convalescent COVID-19. PBMCs, B-cell-depleted T cells, or T cells were the source of the cDNA or gDNA that made up the material.

Per the authors' pipeline: For nucleated cells, counts were estimated from reference gene primer amplification. Sequencing was performed with immunoSEQ multiplex PCR; in TCRdb, only in-frame clones are kept and a portion is missing. V and J calls and clone size are as listed in that table; D and trimming were resolved from the DNA. Of about 99,000 clones detected, roughly 84% appear once; the ten largest clones hold less than 2%. Looked up from germline, CDR1 is MNHEY and CDR2 is SVGAGI. The CDR3 has 14 amino acids. Trimming left V 10 bases short and J 5 bases short, with 20 bases between. The gene calls are TRBV6-5 and TRBJ1-1, with D perhaps matching TRBD1 (5 bases). The sequence came from a man in his 70s with active or convalescent COVID-19. Sequenced sample: peripheral blood. The CDR3 DNA is TGTGCCATACGGGGGAGGGGCAGGGATACTGAAGCTTTCTTT. Amino acid sequence: CAIRGRGRDTEAFF.